What follows are 29 T cell receptor beta chains derived from one specimen sequenced in a study of cytomegalovirus exposure and HLA in healthy donors. Researchers ran the PCR with 60 Vbeta and 13 Jbeta primers. Here immunoSEQ multiplex PCR was the method, and the copy in TCRdb shows in-frame clones only, minus some. This sample has about 190,000 clones, with more than 65% found just once. The sample consisted of PBMCs. Receptors originate from a woman aged 25-40 years in good health and CMV-seropositive.

The V and J genes are TRBV7-2 and TRBJ2-1; D unresolved. Germline values: CDR1 SGHTA, CDR2 FQGNSA. The CDR3 runs 15 residues. Deletions cut 2 bases from V and 2 bases from J, with 10 bases between. The CDR3 region is CASSLSYQTYNEQFF. The CDR3 DNA sequence: TGTGCCAGCAGCTTAAGCTACCAAACCTACAATGAGCAGTTCTTC.

The J gene is TRBJ1-5, the V gene TRBV18; D is unclear. Germline V gene data show CDR1 as KGHSH and CDR2 as LQKENI. Trimming removed 0 bases at V and 0 bases at J, with 6 bases between. The CDR3 contains 15 residues. The CDR3 nucleotides are TGTGCCAGCTCACCACCAGGAGGTAGCAATCAGCCCCAGCATTTT. Its translation: CASSPPGGSNQPQHF.

This chain joins TRBV7-9 and TRBJ2-7; 12 nucleotides agree with TRBD2. The CDR3 loop spans 15 amino acids. The germline gives CDR1 SEHNR, CDR2 FQNEAQ (reference sequence). Trimming removed 4 bases from V and 7 bases from J; junction bases left unmatched: 8. The CDR3 bases are TGTGCCAGCAGCTCAGGACTAGCGGGACCTTTTGAGCAGTACTTC. Translating it yields CASSSGLAGPFEQYF.

For this clone: This sample includes further DNA sequences coding for the same CDR3. The chain couples TRBV27 to TRBJ1-1, with D possibly TRBD1 on 5 matching bases. Germline lookup yields CDR1 MNHEY and CDR2 SMNVEV (reference sequence). The CDR3 length is 13 residues. Trimming shortened V by 3 bases and J by 1 base, and 6 bases separated the two germline ends. The CDR3 sequence is CASSLQGNTEAFF. In DNA, the CDR3 is TGTGCCAGCAGTTTGCAGGGGAACACTGAAGCTTTCTTT.

This chain uses TRBV19 with TRBJ1-1; a possible D gene is TRBD1 (5 bases). The CDR3 runs to 13 residues. In germline, CDR1 is LNHDA, CDR2 SQIVND (reference sequence). The ends were cut back, 5 bases at V and 4 bases at J, with 11 bases in the middle. CDR3 nucleotides: TGTGCCAGTAGTCGTTCCAGGGCCACTGAAGCTTTCTTT. Translation gives CASSRSRATEAFF.

This chain uses TRBV5-4 with TRBJ2-1; 8 bases match TRBD2. The trim removed 4 bases at V and 5 bases at J, leaving 8 bases unmatched. CDR3 length equals 15 residues. Per the germline V gene, CDR1 is SGHNT and CDR2 is YYREEE (reference sequence). The CDR3 DNA sequence: TGTGCCAGCAGCCGAGGGGCTAGCGGGCACAATGAGCAGTTCTTC. Its translation is CASSRGASGHNEQFF.

This clone has a handful of counts. V is TRBV6-5 and J is TRBJ2-2; weak D call: TRBD1 (6 bases). CDR3 length: 16 residues. Germline CDR1 is MNHEY and CDR2 is SVGAGI. The germline V and J ends were trimmed by 4 bases and 0 bases, with 12 bases remaining between them. CDR3 coding DNA: TGTGCCAGCAGTTTCCAAGACAGGCCGAACACCGGGGAGCTGTTTTTT. Its translation is CASSFQDRPNTGELFF.

The chain couples TRBV27 to TRBJ2-3, with a possible D match to TRBD2 (7 bases). This CDR3 contains 17 residues. V lost 3 bases and J lost 7, with 23 bases in between. Germline V gives CDR1 MNHEY, CDR2 SMNVEV (reference sequence). In nucleotides, the CDR3 is TGTGCCAGCAGTTTGGGCCTAAGCGGGACATACCCAAATACGCAGTATTTT. Translating it yields CASSLGLSGTYPNTQYF.

This clone was counted a single time. This chain connects TRBV5-1 to TRBJ2-1, with 9 positions matching TRBD1. This CDR3 spans 15 amino acids. Germline CDR1 reads SGHRS; CDR2 reads YFSETQ. The J segment lost 10 bases and the V segment lost 4 bases, leaving 12 bases of the junction unmatched. The CDR3 bases are TGCGCCAGCAGCAGTATAGGGACAGGGAGGGGAGAGCAGTTCTTC. The encoded protein is CASSSIGTGRGEQFF.

A single count supports this clone. The J gene is TRBJ2-5, the V gene TRBV27; 7 bases map to TRBD1. The junction had 4 bases not matched to a gene; V was cut back by 5 bases and J by 1 base. Germline lookup yields CDR1 MNHEY and CDR2 SMNVEV (reference sequence). CDR3 length: 14 residues. The CDR3 loop is CASSPRQGQETQYF. CDR3 sequence (DNA): TGTGCCAGCAGTCCCAGACAGGGCCAAGAGACCCAGTACTTC.

The chain uses TRBV14 and TRBJ2-5, with 9 bases aligning to TRBD2. The CDR3 runs 14 residues. Germline V gene data show CDR1 as SGHDN and CDR2 as FVKESK. Losses at the gene ends were 6 bases for V and 3 bases for J; bases not matched to a gene: 5. CDR3 sequence reads: CASRRTSVEETQYF. The CDR3 nucleotides are TGTGCCAGCAGACGGACTAGCGTTGAAGAGACCCAGTACTTC.

Concerning this clone: One end of the junction fails to match germline, which may point to a read error. V is TRBV28 and J is TRBJ2-7; 7 bases map to TRBD1. Per germline, CDR1 MDHEN and CDR2 SYDVKM. The CDR3 is 14 residues long. This CDR3 reads CASSDRVSSYGQYF. CDR3 nucleotides: TGTGCCAGCAGTGACAGGGTGAGCTCCTACGGGCAGTACTTC.

The CDR3 here is CASKGASGTYEQYF. The CDR3 DNA sequence: TGTGCCAGCAAGGGTGCCAGCGGGACATACGAGCAGTACTTC. J is TRBJ2-7 and V is TRBV2; D might be TRBD2 (7 bases). V was shortened by 7 bases and J by 4 bases, with 17 bases between the two germline ends. Germline V lookup: CDR1 SNHLY, CDR2 FYNNEI. This CDR3 is built from 14 residues. Supplemented by reference TRBV2 and TRBJ2-7, the full variable domain reads EPEVTQTPSHQVTQMGQEVILRCVPISNHLYFYWYRQILGQKVEFLVSFYNNEISEKSEIFDDQFSVERPDGSNFTLKIRSTKLEDSAMYFCASKGASGTYEQYFGPGTRLTVT.

The chain combines TRBV7-9 with TRBJ2-7, with 7 bases matching TRBD1. The CDR3 is 14 residues long. Germline loops: CDR1 SEHNR, CDR2 FQNEAQ (reference sequence). J gave up 5 bases and V 4 bases, and 8 bases lay outside the gene matches. Here the CDR3 reads CASSSRGGVDEQYF. Here the CDR3 DNA reads TGTGCCAGCAGCTCTCGAGGGGGCGTGGACGAGCAGTACTTC. The variable domain in full, with the rest retrieved from reference TRBV7-9 and TRBJ2-7, is DTGVSQNPRHKITKRGQNVTFRCDPISEHNRLYWYRQTLGQGPEFLTYFQNEAQLEKSRLLSDRFSAERPKGSFSTLEIQRTEQGDSAMYLCASSSRGGVDEQYFGPGTRLTVT.

The chain combines TRBV27 with TRBJ2-7, with 15 bases matching TRBD2. Losses at the gene ends were 2 bases for V and 7 bases for J; bases not matched to a gene: 12. Germline V lookup: CDR1 MNHEY, CDR2 SMNVEV (reference sequence). This CDR3 has 18 amino acids. CDR3 loop: CASSLLGLAGGPRREQYF. For the CDR3, the DNA is TGTGCCAGCAGTTTACTTGGACTAGCGGGAGGGCCTCGCAGGGAGCAGTACTTC.

The chain combines TRBV19 with TRBJ2-3, with 10 bases lining up with TRBD2. The ends lost 5 bases at V and 8 bases at J; junction bases unmatched: 7. Germline V gene lookup returns CDR1 LNHDA and CDR2 SQIVND (reference sequence). The CDR3 is made up of 14 amino acids. As DNA, the CDR3 is TGTGCCAGTAGTCCAGCGGGAGGGAGGGGTACGCAGTATTTT. Translation gives CASSPAGGRGTQYF.

The chain employs TRBV6-1 and TRBJ2-7, with D possibly matching TRBD1 (6 bases). V was pared by 10 bases and J by 2 bases, with 18 bases between. CDR1 is MNHNS, CDR2 SASEGT, per germline. The CDR3 loop spans 14 amino acids. The CDR3 spells CATTSDRPPYEQYF. The CDR3 DNA is TGTGCCACCACCTCCGACAGGCCGCCCTACGAGCAGTACTTC.

This clone was counted a few times. The chain links TRBV5-4 to TRBJ2-1; 13 nucleotides align to TRBD2. CDR1 SGHNT and CDR2 YYREEE come from the germline V gene (reference sequence). The CDR3 contains 15 residues. Trimming cost V 5 bases and J 6 bases; bases outside gene matches: 5. This chain's CDR3 is CASRLGLAGPNEQFF. Written as DNA, the CDR3 is TGTGCCAGCAGACTGGGACTAGCGGGACCCAATGAGCAGTTCTTC.

The V and J genes are TRBV11-2 and TRBJ2-5, with TRBD2 identical over 7 bases. Germline CDR1 reads SGHAT; CDR2 reads FQNNGV. V dropped 4 bases and J dropped 4; count of bases not matched to a gene: 12. This CDR3 has 16 residues. The CDR3 nucleotides are TGTGCCAGCAGCTCGCTTGGCGGGAGTTTGGGAGAGACCCAGTACTTC. Protein: CASSSLGGSLGETQYF.

The V gene is TRBV7-9, the J gene TRBJ2-7; 10 positions match TRBD2. The CDR3 spans 15 residues. CDR1 SEHNR and CDR2 FQNEAQ come from the germline V gene (reference sequence). V shed 2 bases and J 5 bases; nucleotides not matched to a gene: 6. CDR3 sequence reads: CASSLLLAGVNEQYF. As DNA, the CDR3 is TGTGCCAGCAGCTTACTGCTAGCGGGAGTCAACGAGCAGTACTTC.

This clone was observed a handful of times. CDR3 in DNA: TGCGCCAGCAGCTTAGGGACAAATGACAATGAGCAGTTCTTC. Residues: CASSLGTNDNEQFF. J is TRBJ2-1 and V is TRBV5-1, with D perhaps matching TRBD1 (6 bases). The germline V and J ends were trimmed by 2 bases and 5 bases, with 11 bases remaining between them. Germline V lookup: CDR1 SGHRS, CDR2 YFSETQ. The CDR3 length is 14 residues.

The chain carries TRBV6-4 and TRBJ2-2; 10 bases fit TRBD1. Germline CDR1 reads MRHNA; CDR2 reads SNTAGT. Trimming at V came to 3 bases and at J to 6 bases, leaving 4 bases not matched to a gene. CDR3 length: 15 amino acids. For the CDR3, the DNA is TGTGCCAGCAGTGAAGAGACAGGGGGCTCCGGGGAGCTGTTTTTT. Translated: CASSEETGGSGELFF.

The CDR3 spells CSALWAGREFF. CDR3 nucleotides: TGCAGTGCCCTATGGGCCGGGAGGGAGTTCTTC. The J gene is TRBJ2-1, the V gene TRBV20-1; 8 nucleotides match TRBD2. The V gene end was trimmed by 6 bases and the J gene end by 14 bases; junction bases not matched to a gene: 9. The CDR3 is 11 residues long. Germline V gene data show CDR1 as DFQATT and CDR2 as SNEGSKA (reference sequence).

CDR3 sequence reads: CASSFPETSGAYEQYF. CDR3 in DNA: TGTGCCAGCAGTTTCCCCGAGACTAGCGGGGCTTACGAGCAGTACTTC. The chain recombines TRBV28 with TRBJ2-7, with 11 bases identical to TRBD2. The CDR3 has 16 amino acids. Germline CDR1 and CDR2: MDHEN and SYDVKM. After removal of 3 bases from V and 4 bases from J, the junction contained 8 bases not matched to a gene.

The chain carries TRBV25-1 and TRBJ2-1, with D uncertain. Trimming took 1 base from V and 0 from J, leaving 10 bases between them. Germline CDR1 is MGHDK and CDR2 is SYGVNS. The CDR3 consists of 16 residues. CDR3 sequence: CASSEFLIDSYNEQFF. DNA for the CDR3: TGTGCCAGCAGTGAATTTCTCATAGACTCCTACAATGAGCAGTTCTTC.

V gene TRBV14 combines with J gene TRBJ2-1; 11 bases are a match to TRBD2. This CDR3 region has 13 residues. The ends lost 4 bases at V and 15 bases at J; junction bases unmatched: 8. Germline CDR1 SGHDN, CDR2 FVKESK. The CDR3 here is CASSPQLAGVPFF. In DNA form, the CDR3 reads TGTGCCAGCAGCCCACAACTAGCGGGAGTGCCGTTCTTC.

This chain connects TRBV6-1 to TRBJ2-3, with D hard to call. The CDR3 has 16 amino acids. CDR1 and CDR2 (germline): MNHNS, SASEGT. Trimming stripped 1 base from V and 1 base from J, with 12 bases between. The CDR3 here is CASSEDWRPGTDTQYF. In DNA, the CDR3 is TGTGCCAGCAGTGAAGACTGGCGGCCGGGCACAGATACGCAGTATTTT.

This chain links TRBV6-5 with TRBJ1-6; perhaps TRBD1 as D (5 bases). V lost 6 bases, J lost 5 bases, and 14 bases lay in between. There are 15 residues in the CDR3. In germline, CDR1 is MNHEY, CDR2 SVGAGI. CDR3 nucleotides: TGTGCCAGCAGCCGAAGCGACAGCCATAATTCACCCCTCCACTTT. Protein sequence: CASSRSDSHNSPLHF.

This clone was counted only a few times. The chain links TRBV27 to TRBJ2-7; 9 positions agree with TRBD1. This CDR3 region has 18 residues. The germline gives CDR1 MNHEY, CDR2 SMNVEV (reference sequence). V dropped 5 bases and J dropped 2; count of bases not matched to a gene: 16. The CDR3 nucleotides are TGTGCCAGCAGTACAGCTCCGGCGGGACAGGGCTGGCCCTACGAGCAGTACTTC. Translated: CASSTAPAGQGWPYEQYF.